This T cell receptor (beta chain) comes out of a study of blood T cell repertoires in COVID-19. Looking at the study overall: Spain, Italy and the United States supplied samples that represented acute and convalescent COVID-19. PBMCs, B-cell-depleted T cells, or T cells were the source of the cDNA or gDNA that made up the material.

Authors' data handling: From reference gene primer amplification, estimates of nucleated cell counts were derived. Assay: immunoSEQ multiplex PCR; the TCRdb copy retains only in-frame clones and omits some. That table supplies the V and J calls and clone size; D and trimming were determined from the DNA. The sample consists of about 180,000 clones, roughly four fifths of them appearing once. This CDR3 has 14 residues. Germline CDR1 SGHTA, CDR2 FQGNSA. The V and J ends lost 6 bases and 2 bases, in that order; junction bases with no gene match: 5. Patients from Seattle were sampled longitudinally, starting during active infection.

Sequenced sample: peripheral blood. This sequence joins TRBV7-2 and TRBJ2-7; 9 positions match TRBD2. The origin of this receptor is a woman in her 70s with COVID-19, enrolled during active disease. Written as DNA, the CDR3 is TGTGCCAGCAGGCTGGCGGGAGGGCCCTACGAGCAGTACTTC. Protein: CASRLAGGPYEQYF.